Sequencing of this T cell receptor (beta chain) was carried out in a study of control samples from healthy donors and cancer patients. V dropped 10 bases and J dropped 9 bases, with 21 bases sitting between them. The CDR3 consists of 13 residues. Clones were read by immunoSEQ multiplex PCR, and TCRdb kept only the in-frame ones, dropping some. The sample has approximately 100,000 clones; around 88% are singletons. This receptor was taken from a man younger than 45 in good health. The sample consisted of blood. The genes are TRBV12-3 or TRBV12-4 and TRBJ1-2; no reliable D call. The CDR3 sequence: CATTGRTFERYTF. The DNA of the CDR3 is TGTGCCACTACGGGAAGGACCTTTGAGCGCTACACCTTC.